These T cell receptor beta chains were read from a single sample in a study of CD8 T cells in ankylosing spondylitis. TCRdb re-analysed the 5' RACE reads in MiXCR, keeping a single row per CDR3 protein. The table lists approximately 220,000 distinct CDR3 sequences, about 26% of them singletons, with 5% to 7.5% in the top ten. Input material: blood, either unsorted or a sorted T cell fraction (not recorded which). The source of these receptors is a male donor with ankylosing spondylitis or in good health (not recorded which). Each CDR3 is given with its conserved first and last residue. A D gene is named only where the DNA matches it firmly. A clone size is listed for some rows: how often the clone was seen (once, few, many), or a class if it is expanded.

D	V	length	J	size	CDR3	DNA
TRBD1	TRBV20-1	16	TRBJ2-7	many	CSATPSTGTGDLEQYF	TGCAGTGCCACCCCTTCGACCGGGACAGGGGACCTCGAGCAGTACTTC
TRBD2	TRBV4-2	17	TRBJ2-1	NA	CASSQVLAGGSYNEQFF	TGTGCCAGCAGCCAAGTCTTAGCGGGAGGCTCCTACAATGAGCAGTTCTTC
NA	TRBV5-6	11	TRBJ2-5	NA	CDSSFKETQYF	TGTGACAGCAGCTTCAAGGAGACCCAGTACTTC
NA	TRBV29-1	15	TRBJ1-3	many	CSVGDGQTSGNTIYF	TGCAGCGTCGGTGACGGACAGACCTCTGGAAACACCATATATTTT
TRBD2	TRBV6-1	14	TRBJ2-1	many	CASSPVNGGNEQFF	TGTGCCAGCAGTCCCGTAAACGGGGGGAATGAGCAGTTCTTC
TRBD1	TRBV10-2	14	TRBJ1-5	many	CASNPTGANQPQHF	TGCGCCAGCAATCCTACAGGGGCCAATCAGCCCCAGCATTTT
TRBD2	TRBV9	16	TRBJ2-3	NA	CASSVSSGRGTDTQYF	TGTGCCAGCAGCGTATCCAGCGGGAGGGGTACAGATACGCAGTATTTT
NA	TRBV2	14	TRBJ1-5	once	CASSEALGWQPQHF	TGTGCCAGCAGTGAAGCTCTGGGGTGGCAGCCCCAGCATTTT
TRBD2	TRBV20-1	17	TRBJ2-1	NA	CSAFSSLAGGHYNEQFF	TGCAGTGCATTCAGTAGTCTAGCGGGAGGGCATTACAATGAGCAGTTCTTC
TRBD1	TRBV29-1	13	TRBJ2-7	once	CSVLAGGPYEQYF	TGCAGCGTTCTCGCAGGGGGCCCATACGAGCAGTACTTC
NA	TRBV9	13	TRBJ1-6	many	CASSAAGNSPLHF	TGTGCCAGCAGCGCAGCGGGCAATTCACCCCTCCACTTT
NA	TRBV4-2	15	TRBJ1-6	many	CASSPEGSYNSPLHF	TGTGCCAGCAGCCCAGAGGGTTCCTATAATTCACCCCTCCACTTT
NA	TRBV6-5	17	TRBJ1-3	many	CASSYSWQGNPGNTIYF	TGTGCCAGCAGTTACTCTTGGCAGGGTAATCCGGGAAACACCATATATTTT
NA	TRBV20-1	11	TRBJ1-2	NA	CSARQVYGYTF	TGCAGTGCGAGACAGGTCTATGGCTACACCTTC
NA	TRBV20-1	12	TRBJ1-2	few	CSARDSDIHYTF	TGCAGTGCTAGGGACAGCGACATTCACTACACCTTC
TRBD2	TRBV6-5	16	TRBJ2-5	NA	CASSSSGSLFQETQYF	TGTGCCAGCAGTTCTAGCGGGAGTTTGTTTCAAGAGACCCAGTACTTC
NA	TRBV15	15	TRBJ2-7	many	CATSIRTGMGYEQYF	TGTGCCACCAGCATACGTACCGGGATGGGCTACGAGCAGTACTTC
NA	TRBV20-1	13	TRBJ2-5	NA	CSARVTLQETQYF	TGCAGTGCTAGAGTTACCTTACAAGAGACCCAGTACTTC
NA	TRBV15	15	TRBJ2-2	NA	CATSRVPGSTGELFF	TGTGCCACCAGCAGAGTTCCGGGTAGCACCGGGGAGCTGTTTTTT
NA	TRBV4-2	16	TRBJ2-7	NA	CASSHPSGTTPREQYF	TGTGCCAGCAGCCACCCCAGCGGGACAACCCCTCGGGAGCAGTACTTC
NA	TRBV6-2/TRBV6-3	14	TRBJ2-3	NA	CASSIGTPADTQYF	TGTGCCAGCAGTATTGGGACCCCTGCGGATACGCAGTATTTT
NA	TRBV20-1	13	TRBJ2-1	few	CSASYSGNNEQFF	TGCAGTGCTAGTTACAGCGGCAACAATGAGCAGTTCTTC
NA	TRBV4-2	13	TRBJ2-1	many	CASSPSLWREQFF	TGTGCCAGCAGCCCGAGTTTGTGGAGGGAGCAGTTCTTC
NA	TRBV12-3/TRBV12-4	12	TRBJ1-2	many	CATTKRTYGYTF	TGTGCCACCACTAAAAGAACCTATGGCTACACCTTC
NA	TRBV29-1	16	TRBJ2-1	many	CSVEGSSDGTGNEQFF	TGCAGCGTTGAAGGGTCGTCCGACGGGACGGGCAATGAGCAGTTCTTC
NA	TRBV7-2	15	TRBJ2-2	many	CASSIRKGDTGELFF	TGTGCCAGCAGCATACGTAAAGGCGACACCGGGGAGCTGTTTTTT
NA	TRBV14	13	TRBJ2-7	many	CASSQITSYEQYF	TGTGCCAGCAGCCAAATTACAAGTTACGAGCAGTACTTC
NA	TRBV12-3/TRBV12-4	14	TRBJ2-7	few	CASSLGAGNYEQYF	TGTGCCAGCAGTTTAGGGGCAGGCAACTACGAGCAGTACTTC
TRBD1	TRBV18	15	TRBJ2-1	NA	CASSPLGGFTNEQFF	TGTGCCAGCTCACCACTAGGGGGCTTCACTAATGAGCAGTTCTTC
NA	TRBV4-1	20	TRBJ1-1	many	CASSQVTGHSLTGLNTEAFF	TGCGCCAGCAGCCAAGTCACGGGACACTCTTTGACCGGCCTGAACACTGAAGCTTTCTTT
NA	TRBV6-1	14	TRBJ2-7	NA	CASTRTSGPYEQYF	TGTGCCAGCACTCGGACGTCGGGACCCTACGAGCAGTACTTC
TRBD1	TRBV7-2	17	TRBJ2-5	few	CASSLAGTGGGRETQYF	TGTGCCAGCAGCTTAGCCGGGACAGGGGGCGGAAGGGAGACCCAGTACTTC
TRBD1	TRBV5-1	14	TRBJ2-5	NA	CASSLAQGAKTQYF	TGCGCCAGCAGCTTGGCCCAGGGGGCTAAGACCCAGTACTTC
NA	TRBV6-5	14	TRBJ1-1	few	CASSYSQANTEAFF	TGTGCCAGCAGTTATAGTCAGGCGAACACTGAAGCTTTCTTT
TRBD2	TRBV13	14	TRBJ2-4	many	CASSPTSGSAIQYF	TGTGCCAGCAGCCCCACTAGCGGGAGCGCTATTCAGTACTTC